The 22 T cell receptor beta chains below all came from one sample that was sequenced in a study of blood T cells in healthy people across ages. Primed by a sample-barcoded 5' primer and a J-beta primer mix, a second PCR proceeded for about 7 to 12 cycles. In TCRdb, the 5' RACE reads were re-called with MiXCR into one record per CDR3 protein. The sample holds roughly 640,000 distinct CDR3 sequences; about 30% are singletons and the top ten take 15% to 19%. The sequencing sample was made of blood. These receptor sequences come from a woman at least 80 years old in good health.

The CDR3 DNA sequence: TGTGCCACCGGGAGAGATCTTTTAGGGGATGGCTACACCTTC. Translating it yields CATGRDLLGDGYTF. The J gene is TRBJ1-2, the V gene TRBV15; TRBD1 might be the D (5 bases). CDR1 LNHNV and CDR2 YYDKDF come from the germline V gene (reference sequence). V lost 8 bases and J lost 6, with 19 bases in between. This CDR3 has 14 amino acids.

This clonotype was observed at least ten times. This chain uses TRBV20-1 with TRBJ2-4; D gene unclear. The germline V and J ends were trimmed by 5 bases and 0 bases, with 11 bases remaining between them. The CDR3 totals 14 residues. Germline lookup yields CDR1 DFQATT and CDR2 SNEGSKA (reference sequence). The CDR3 here is CSAQNAVAKNIQYF. The DNA for the CDR3 is TGCAGTGCTCAGAATGCAGTAGCCAAAAACATTCAGTACTTC.

This clonotype was found a few times. V usage is TRBV19 and J usage is TRBJ1-2, with D hard to call. The CDR3 is made up of 13 amino acids. Trimming took 3 bases from V and 7 from J, leaving 12 bases between them. CDR1 and CDR2 from the germline V gene are LNHDA and SQIVND (reference sequence). DNA of the CDR3: TGTGCCAGTAGTATTGACCGAGCGGGTGGCTACACCTTC. Translating gives CASSIDRAGGYTF.

The chain links TRBV28 to TRBJ1-5; D uncertain. The CDR3 is 15 residues long. Germline values: CDR1 MDHEN, CDR2 SYDVKM. The ends were cut back, 6 bases at V and 4 bases at J, with 16 bases in the middle. CDR3 coding DNA: TGTGCCAGCAGCTCCCCGAGCAGTTTAAATCAGCCCCAGCATTTT. Translating gives CASSSPSSLNQPQHF.

Worth noting for this clonotype: The germline gene is not matched at one end of the junction; a read error may be the cause. This rearrangement joins TRBV7-8 to TRBJ2-1; D call uncertain. Germline assignment: CDR1 SGHVS and CDR2 FQNEAQ. CDR3 length: 16 residues. The CDR3 is CASSSDGSLPSHERFF. In nucleotides, the CDR3 is TGTGCCAGCAGCTCTGACGGGTCTTTACCGTCACATGAGCGGTTCTTC. Full variable domain (missing parts from reference TRBV7-8 and TRBJ2-1): GAGVSQSPRYKVAKRGQDVALRCDPISGHVSLFWYQQALGQGPEFLTYFQNEAQLDKSGLPSDRFFAERPEGSVSTLKIQRTQQEDSAVYLCASSSDGSLPSHERFFGPGTRLTVL.

This clonotype has ten or more counts. Mismatch with germline at one junction end may stem from a read error. The chain employs TRBV5-1 and TRBJ1-2, with 9 bases identical to TRBD1. Per the germline V gene, CDR1 is SGHRS and CDR2 is YFSETQ. The CDR3 consists of 15 residues. Here the CDR3 reads CASSLGTGQGYGYTF. CDR3 coding DNA: TGTGCCAGCAGTTTAGGCACGGGACAGGGCTATGGCTACACCTTC.

This clonotype was recorded at least ten times. The chain is built from TRBV6-2 or TRBV6-3 and TRBJ2-5; no clear D. V gave up 6 bases and J gave up 5 bases, with 19 bases separating them. Germline CDR1 is MNHEY and CDR2 is SVGEGT. The CDR3 has 15 amino acids. CDR3 DNA: TGTGCCAGCAGCTCTGGCTCCTCGGGTACCGAGACCCAGTACTTC. It translates to CASSSGSSGTETQYF.

The genes are TRBV6-1 and TRBJ1-2; tentatively, D is TRBD1 (5 bases). Trimming pared 3 bases from V and 5 bases from J, leaving 13 bases between. This CDR3 region has 14 residues. Germline CDR1 reads MNHNS; CDR2 reads SASEGT. The DNA of the CDR3 is TGTGCCAGCAGTGAGGGGACTATGGGATATGGCTACACCTTC. Its translation is CASSEGTMGYGYTF.

This clonotype was recorded many times. V is TRBV27 and J is TRBJ2-3; D ambiguous. This CDR3 has 13 amino acids. V lost 6 bases to trimming and J lost 4 bases, with 11 bases between them. Looked up from germline, CDR1 is MNHEY and CDR2 is SMNVEV (reference sequence). The DNA for the CDR3 is TGTGCCAGCAGCCCGCTAAAGGCAGATACGCAGTATTTT. Translating gives CASSPLKADTQYF.

The chain links TRBV4-3 to TRBJ1-6; a weak D match, TRBD1 (6 bases). The CDR3 is 15 amino acids. Germline V lookup: CDR1 LGHNA, CDR2 YSLEER. V dropped 0 bases and J dropped 8 bases, with 11 bases sitting between them. In DNA, the CDR3 is TGCGCCAGCAGCCAAGACCAGGGGCAGGATTCACCCCTCCACTTT. Translated: CASSQDQGQDSPLHF.

The chain recombines TRBV6-1 with TRBJ1-5, with no clear D. Between the trimmed V and J ends, which lost 1 base and 6 bases, there was a span of 7 bases. The CDR3 length is 13 residues. Germline V gene lookup returns CDR1 MNHNS and CDR2 SASEGT. The CDR3 sequence is CASSEGRVQPQHF. The CDR3 bases are TGTGCCAGCAGTGAAGGAAGGGTTCAGCCCCAGCATTTT.

This clonotype was detected once. The CDR3 region is CSASTIDRGRETQYF. The CDR3 DNA reads TGCAGTGCTTCTACTATAGACAGGGGGCGAGAGACCCAGTACTTC. This chain uses TRBV20-1 with TRBJ2-7, with 10 bases fitting TRBD1. The end of the DNA fits TRBJ2-5 better, so the J call may be wrong. The CDR3 extends over 15 amino acids. Germline V gene data show CDR1 as DFQATT and CDR2 as SNEGSKA (reference sequence).

This clonotype was detected many times. The chain carries TRBV7-2 and TRBJ1-5, with 7 bases matching TRBD1. Germline loops: CDR1 SGHTA, CDR2 FQGNSA. CDR3 length: 15 residues. The V gene end was trimmed by 5 bases and the J gene end by 2 bases; junction bases not matched to a gene: 6. This CDR3 is CASSPYRGGNQPQHF. CDR3 coding DNA: TGTGCCAGCAGCCCATACAGGGGTGGCAATCAGCCCCAGCATTTT.

This clonotype was seen many times. The V call is TRBV24-1, the J call TRBJ2-7, with 10 bases identical to TRBD2. Germline V gene sequence: CDR1 KGHDR, CDR2 SFDVKD. V dropped 0 bases and J dropped 2; count of bases not matched to a gene: 6. This CDR3 spans 17 amino acids. CDR3: CATSDLRLAGAAYEQYF. CDR3 DNA sequence: TGTGCCACCAGTGATTTGCGCCTAGCGGGGGCGGCCTACGAGCAGTACTTC.

Only a few counts were recorded for this clonotype. This chain uses TRBV9 with TRBJ2-1, with unresolved D. The V end lost 0 bases, the J end lost 5 bases, and 15 bases lay between the germline ends. This CDR3 has 16 amino acids. Per germline, CDR1 SGDLS and CDR2 YYNGEE. DNA for the CDR3: TGTGCCAGCAGCGTAGCTGTCGGGCTAACCGACAATGAGCAGTTCTTC. Encoded protein: CASSVAVGLTDNEQFF. Full variable domain (outside the CDR3, taken from reference TRBV9 and TRBJ2-1): DSGVTQTPKHLITATGQRVTLRCSPRSGDLSVYWYQQSLDQGLQFLIQYYNGEERAKGNILERFSAQQFPDLHSELNLSSLELGDSALYFCASSVAVGLTDNEQFFGPGTRLTVL.

This clonotype came up many times. V usage is TRBV29-1 and J usage is TRBJ1-1; TRBD1 might be the D (6 bases). V was shortened by 6 bases and J by 6 bases, with 20 bases between the two germline ends. The CDR3 loop spans 14 amino acids. CDR1 and CDR2 (germline): SQVTM, ANQGSEA. The CDR3 protein is CSVRLQGGGAEAFF. The CDR3 bases are TGCAGCGTCCGATTACAGGGTGGGGGGGCTGAAGCTTTCTTT.

The chain carries TRBV5-1 and TRBJ2-7, with D possibly called TRBD1 or TRBD2 (5 bases each). CDR1 is SGHRS and CDR2 is YFSETQ in the germline V gene. V dropped 6 bases and J dropped 2 bases, with 18 bases sitting between them. This CDR3 is 15 amino acids long. CDR3 sequence reads: CASTTGTVAPYEQYF. CDR3 DNA sequence: TGCGCCAGCACCACCGGGACGGTCGCACCCTACGAGCAGTACTTC.

This clonotype was observed many times. This chain joins TRBV12-3 or TRBV12-4 and TRBJ2-1, with D uncertain. Trimming took off 6 bases at V and 6 bases at J, with 9 bases between the two ends. The CDR3 totals 12 residues. The CDR3 region is CASSRGPNEQFF. In nucleotides, the CDR3 is TGTGCCAGCAGCAGAGGTCCCAATGAGCAGTTCTTC.

This chain links TRBV13 with TRBJ1-1; TRBD1 might be the D (6 bases). The CDR3 spans 15 residues. Trimming cost V 4 bases and J 1 base, with 13 bases left between them. Germline CDR1 PRHDT, CDR2 FYEKMQ (reference sequence). This CDR3 is CASSSPGGPNTEAFF. CDR3 DNA sequence: TGTGCCAGCAGCTCCCCCGGGGGGCCGAACACTGAAGCTTTCTTT.

V is TRBV29-1 and J is TRBJ2-1, with 8 bases that match TRBD1. The length of the CDR3 is 12 residues. Germline V lookup: CDR1 SQVTM, CDR2 ANQGSEA. The CDR3 DNA is TGCGGGGGAGACAGGGGCGGCAATGAGCAGTTCTTC. Amino acid sequence: CGGDRGGNEQFF.

This clonotype appeared many times. The chain has TRBV20-1 and TRBJ2-7; 7 bases are shared with TRBD2. With V trimmed by 7 bases and J by 4 bases, 16 bases remained unmatched. The germline gives CDR1 DFQATT, CDR2 SNEGSKA (reference sequence). The CDR3 sequence is 15 residues long. This chain's CDR3 is CSGSGIRLAPYEQYF. In nucleotides, the CDR3 is TGCAGTGGTTCAGGGATCCGACTAGCCCCTTACGAGCAGTACTTC.

In the case of this clonotype: With a much larger clone just one base away, this may be a read error. V gene TRBV7-9 combines with J gene TRBJ2-5; D remains ambiguous. The V gene's germline CDR1 is SEHNR and CDR2 FQNEAQ (reference sequence). The CDR3 has 12 amino acids. The CDR3 nucleotides are TGTTCCAGCAGCCGAACGTCAGAGACCCAGTACTTC. Amino acid sequence: CSSSRTSETQYF.